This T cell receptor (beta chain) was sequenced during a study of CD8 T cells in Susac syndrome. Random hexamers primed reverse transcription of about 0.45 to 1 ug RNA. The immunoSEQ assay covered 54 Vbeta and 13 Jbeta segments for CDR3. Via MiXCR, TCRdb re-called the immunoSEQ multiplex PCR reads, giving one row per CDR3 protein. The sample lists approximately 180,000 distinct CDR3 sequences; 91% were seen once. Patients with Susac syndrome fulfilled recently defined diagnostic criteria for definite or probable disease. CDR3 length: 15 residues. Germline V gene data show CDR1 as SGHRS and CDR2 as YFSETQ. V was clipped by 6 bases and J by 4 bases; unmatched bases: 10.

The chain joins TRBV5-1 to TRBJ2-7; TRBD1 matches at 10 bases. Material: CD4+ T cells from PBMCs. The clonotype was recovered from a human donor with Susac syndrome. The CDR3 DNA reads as TGCGCCAGCACTTTCGCGAGACAGGGGGCGTACGAGCAGTACTTC. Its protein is CASTFARQGAYEQYF.